This T cell receptor (beta chain) was identified during a study of beta chain features in type 1 diabetes. Findings and limits, study-wide: Among patients, naive, central memory and Treg TCRB repertoires appeared more similar than among healthy donors. Moderately but significantly shorter TCRB CDR3s were found in Type 1 diabetes patients in all four CD4+ subsets.

Reverse transcribing all isolated RNA meant expressed TCRB transcripts were sequenced. The repertoire was sequenced with immunoSEQ multiplex PCR; TCRdb's copy has only in-frame clones and lacks some. Of about 700,000 clones listed, about an eighth were seen once; the top ten hold 0.022%. There are a few counts of this clone. Its antigen remains unknown. V was cut by 4 bases and J by 1 base, with 7 bases left in between. The length of the CDR3 is 13 residues. The germline V gene has CDR1 SGHDN and CDR2 FVKESK. Sequencing input: naive CD4+ T cells from blood. The clonotype originates from a man aged 18 to 29 with type 1 diabetes. J is TRBJ1-1 and V is TRBV14; D is unclear. CDR3 in DNA: TGTGCCAGCAGCCGGCTTGGGAACACTGAAGCTTTCTTT. Translating gives CASSRLGNTEAFF.